This TCR beta chain is drawn from a study of blood T cell repertoires in COVID-19. Study details: Researchers got acute and convalescent COVID-19 samples from the United States, Italy and Spain. The cDNA or gDNA used as material had been derived from T cells, B-cell-depleted T cells, or PBMCs.

Original methodology: Counts of nucleated cells, estimated from reference gene primer amplification, were obtained. Generated by immunoSEQ multiplex PCR, the TCRdb table keeps only in-frame clones and is missing some. V and J calls and clone size are those listed in that table; D and trimming were worked out from the DNA. This table has around 250,000 clones, 84% appearing once. The CDR3 consists of 14 residues. V trimming: 5 bases; J trimming: 3 bases; junction bases outside the gene matches: 3. Germline CDR1 SGHTA, CDR2 FQGNSA. Sequencing used peripheral blood. The rearrangement links TRBV7-2 to TRBJ2-5; 10 bases align to TRBD2. The origin of this receptor is a man aged 50-60 years with active or convalescent COVID-19. The CDR3 sequence is CASSLTSGKETQYF. As DNA, the CDR3 is TGTGCCAGCAGCCTAACTAGCGGGAAAGAGACCCAGTACTTC.